The clone carrying this T cell receptor (beta chain) was observed many times. Its antigen is as yet unknown. TCRdb processed the 5' RACE reads anew with MiXCR; each CDR3 protein has one entry. The data show almost 45,000 distinct CDR3 sequences, with around 10% seen just once and approximately 1.4% held by the top ten. V dropped 8 bases and J dropped 4 bases, with 18 bases sitting between them. This CDR3 comprises 15 residues. This entry is derived from a study of CD8 T cells in ankylosing spondylitis. Study-wide results and limits: CD8+ by phenotype, disease-linked clones were relatively rare in peripheral blood. Matched ankylosing spondylitis synovial fluid reportedly showed significant enrichment of disease-linked clones. It appeared that ankylosing spondylitis blood was characterized by a TCR beta motif of fewer than ten highly homologous variants.

This sequence joins TRBV12-3 or TRBV12-4 and TRBJ2-1; D is perhaps TRBD1 (6 bases). This sequence was found in a male donor with ankylosing spondylitis or in good health (not recorded which). Sequenced material: blood, either unsorted or a sorted T cell fraction (not recorded which). This CDR3 reads CASGRQAGLYNEQFF. In DNA, the CDR3 is TGTGCCAGCGGTAGACAGGCAGGCCTATACAATGAGCAGTTCTTC.